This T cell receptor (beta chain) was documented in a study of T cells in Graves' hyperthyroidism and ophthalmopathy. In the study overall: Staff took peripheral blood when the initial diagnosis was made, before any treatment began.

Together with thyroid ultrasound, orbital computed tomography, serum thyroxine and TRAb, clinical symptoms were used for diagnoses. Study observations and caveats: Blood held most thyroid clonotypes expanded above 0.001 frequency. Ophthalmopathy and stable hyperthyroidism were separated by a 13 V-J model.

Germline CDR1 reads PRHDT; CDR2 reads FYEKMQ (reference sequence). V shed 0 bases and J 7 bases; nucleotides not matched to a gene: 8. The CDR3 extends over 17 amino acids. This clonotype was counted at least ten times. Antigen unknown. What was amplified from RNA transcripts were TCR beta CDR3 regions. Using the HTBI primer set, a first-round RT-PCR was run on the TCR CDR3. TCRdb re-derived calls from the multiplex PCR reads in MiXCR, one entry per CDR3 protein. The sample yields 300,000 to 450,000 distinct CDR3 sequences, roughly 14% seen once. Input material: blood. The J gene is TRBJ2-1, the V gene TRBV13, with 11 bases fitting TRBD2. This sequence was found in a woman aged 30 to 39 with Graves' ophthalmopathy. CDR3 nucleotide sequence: TGTGCCAGCAGCTTAGGCCCCCTAGCGGGGGGTATAAATGAGCAGTTCTTC. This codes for CASSLGPLAGGINEQFF.